The rows below give T cell receptor beta chains drawn from one sample of a study of T cell changes during pregnancy in multiple sclerosis. Using immunoSEQ multiplex PCR, the repertoire was profiled, and TCRdb retains in-frame clones only, with some absent. The data show more than 95,000 clones, about 94% seen once. Sample: peripheral blood, taken after pregnancy. Receptor source: a female donor with multiple sclerosis, enrolled in a pregnancy study. CDR3s include the opening cysteine and the closing phenylalanine or tryptophan. A D gene is named only where the DNA matches it firmly. The listing skips clone size in some rows; elsewhere it reads once, few, many or a size class.

TRBJ1-2 | TRBV5-5 | NA | few | CASSLITGNHFSF | TGTGCCAGCAGCTTAATTACAGGGAATCATTTCTCCTTC
TRBJ2-1 | TRBV4-1 | NA | NA | CASSPQAWSRYNEQFF | TGCGCCAGCAGCCCCCAGGCGTGGTCCCGATACAATGAGCAGTTCTTC
TRBJ2-7 | TRBV27 | TRBD1 | NA | CASSQDRSLYEQYF | TGTGCCAGCAGCCAGGACAGGTCTCTCTACGAGCAGTACTTC
TRBJ1-5 | TRBV28 | NA | NA | CASSLTGRASNQPQHF | TGTGCCAGCAGTTTAACGGGCAGGGCTAGCAATCAGCCCCAGCATTTT
TRBJ2-1 | TRBV28 | TRBD2 | NA | CATEQGGLAGLDEQFF | TGTGCCACCGAACAGGGTGGACTAGCGGGACTCGATGAGCAGTTCTTC
TRBJ2-1 | TRBV12-5 | TRBD2 | NA | CASAGSGRNYNEQFF | TGTGCTAGTGCCGGAAGCGGGAGGAACTACAATGAGCAGTTCTTC
TRBJ1-1 | TRBV28 | NA | NA | CASSLSLEAFF | TGTGCCAGCAGTTTATCACTAGAGGCTTTCTTT
TRBJ2-2 | TRBV5-4 | TRBD1 | NA | CASTDRGRDTGELFF | TGTGCCAGCACCGACAGGGGGCGCGACACCGGGGAGCTGTTTTTT
TRBJ2-5 | TRBV2 | NA | NA | CASSERQGKETQYF | TGTGCCAGCAGTGAACGGCAGGGGAAAGAGACCCAGTACTTC
TRBJ1-6 | TRBV30 | NA | NA | CAWSVYLTEYNSPLHF | TGTGCCTGGAGTGTCTACCTGACAGAGTATAATTCACCCCTCCACTTT
TRBJ2-7 | TRBV4-3 | TRBD1 | once | CASSQIQGANEQYF | TGCGCCAGCAGCCAAATACAGGGGGCGAACGAGCAGTACTTC
TRBJ2-2 | TRBV27 | TRBD2 | NA | CASSSGLADAGELFF | TGTGCCAGCAGTTCGGGACTAGCGGATGCCGGGGAGCTGTTTTTT
TRBJ2-2 | TRBV7-9 | TRBD2 | NA | CASSFVAGDTGELFF | TGTGCCAGCAGCTTTGTAGCGGGAGACACCGGGGAGCTGTTTTTT
TRBJ1-1 | TRBV7-2 | TRBD1 | NA | CASSLRGGTGGTEAFF | TGTGCCAGCAGCCTAAGGGGTGGGACAGGGGGCACTGAAGCTTTCTTT
TRBJ1-2 | TRBV6-5 | TRBD1 | NA | CASSYSTGAQSGYTF | TGTGCCAGCAGTTACTCGACAGGGGCCCAGAGTGGCTACACCTTC
TRBJ1-2 | TRBV5-6 | NA | once | CASSLPIGAYGYTF | TGTGCCAGCAGCCTCCCTATTGGGGCATATGGCTACACCTTC
TRBJ2-7 | TRBV6-5 | NA | NA | CAVSRGASSYEQYF | TGTGCCGTATCTCGGGGGGCTAGCTCCTACGAGCAGTACTTC
TRBJ2-7 | TRBV28 | NA | NA | CASSLDRAYEQYF | TGTGCCAGCAGTTTGGACAGAGCCTACGAGCAGTACTTC
TRBJ2-3 | TRBV5-1 | NA | once | CASSLADKHFGDTQYF | TGCGCCAGCAGCCTCGCGGACAAGCATTTTGGAGATACGCAGTATTTT
TRBJ1-5 | TRBV28 | NA | NA | CASSLTQGGQPQHF | TGTGCCAGCAGTTTGACCCAGGGTGGGCAGCCCCAGCATTTT
TRBJ2-2 | TRBV19 | NA | NA | CASSRAGANTGELFF | TGTGCCAGTAGTAGGGCAGGGGCGAACACCGGGGAGCTGTTTTTT
TRBJ2-1 | TRBV5-4 | TRBD2 | NA | CASSLMGTSVYNEQFF | TGTGCCAGCAGCTTAATGGGGACTAGCGTCTACAATGAGCAGTTCTTC
TRBJ2-5 | TRBV28 | TRBD1 | NA | CASSLDRAETQYF | TGTGCCAGCAGCCTGGACAGGGCGGAGACCCAGTACTTC
TRBJ2-5 | TRBV7-7 | TRBD2 | NA | CASSSLAGGLRAQYF | TGTGCCAGCAGCTCCCTAGCGGGAGGGCTCAGGGCCCAGTACTTC
TRBJ2-5 | TRBV10-1 | NA | once | CASSERRGETQYF | TGCGCCAGCAGTGAAAGGAGGGGAGAGACCCAGTACTTC
TRBJ2-3 | TRBV29-1 | NA | NA | CSVPDRQSTDTQYF | TGCAGCGTACCTGACAGGCAAAGCACAGATACGCAGTATTTT
TRBJ2-1 | TRBV5-1 | NA | NA | CASSLEAVYNEQFF | TGCGCCAGCAGCTTGGAAGCGGTGTACAATGAGCAGTTCTTC
TRBJ2-2 | TRBV10-1 | TRBD2 | NA | CASSRPRTSGRNTGELFF | TGCGCCAGCAGCCGACCAAGGACTAGCGGCAGGAACACCGGGGAGCTGTTTTTT
TRBJ1-3 | TRBV7-2 | NA | NA | CASSLESGMAGNTIYF | TGTGCCAGCAGCTTAGAGTCGGGAATGGCAGGAAACACCATATATTTT
TRBJ2-1 | TRBV6-1 | TRBD1 | NA | CASSVTGRSNEQFF | TGTGCCAGCAGTGTGACAGGGCGAAGCAATGAGCAGTTCTTC
TRBJ2-7 | TRBV19 | NA | NA | CASSIYDRSSYEQYF | TGTGCCAGTAGTATATATGACAGGAGCTCCTACGAGCAGTACTTC
TRBJ1-1 | TRBV7-8 | NA | NA | CASSPLQAMNTEAFF | TGTGCCAGCAGCCCCCTACAGGCGATGAACACTGAAGCTTTCTTT
TRBJ2-7 | TRBV4-1 | TRBD1 | NA | CASSHQDRGYEQYF | TGCGCCAGCAGCCATCAGGACAGGGGCTACGAGCAGTACTTC
TRBJ2-2 | TRBV6-1 | TRBD1 | NA | CASIQGQGNTGELFF | TGTGCCAGCATTCAAGGACAGGGTAACACCGGGGAGCTGTTTTTT
TRBJ2-7 | TRBV27 | NA | NA | CASSLISGVRRYEQYF | TGTGCCAGCAGTTTAATCTCGGGAGTCCGACGCTACGAGCAGTACTTC
TRBJ1-4 | TRBV19 | NA | NA | CASSISPAGEKLFF | TGTGCCAGTAGTATTAGTCCGGCGGGTGAAAAACTGTTTTTT
TRBJ2-1 | TRBV2 | TRBD2 | NA | CASSPLAEEDSYNEQFF | TGTGCCAGCAGTCCTCTAGCGGAGGAGGACTCCTACAATGAGCAGTTCTTC
TRBJ1-5 | TRBV2 | NA | NA | CASSEGMTANQPQHF | TGTGCCAGCAGTGAAGGGATGACAGCTAATCAGCCCCAGCATTTT
TRBJ1-2 | TRBV4-1 | NA | NA | CASSPREGSHYGYTF | TGCGCCAGCAGTCCTCGGGAGGGAAGTCACTATGGCTACACCTTC
TRBJ1-3 | TRBV30 | NA | few | CACVDWGGISGNTIYF | TGTGCCTGCGTCGACTGGGGGGGGATCTCTGGAAACACCATATATTTT
TRBJ1-2 | TRBV2 | NA | NA | CASGGTVVWEGYTF | TGTGCCAGCGGAGGGACGGTGGTGTGGGAGGGCTACACCTTC